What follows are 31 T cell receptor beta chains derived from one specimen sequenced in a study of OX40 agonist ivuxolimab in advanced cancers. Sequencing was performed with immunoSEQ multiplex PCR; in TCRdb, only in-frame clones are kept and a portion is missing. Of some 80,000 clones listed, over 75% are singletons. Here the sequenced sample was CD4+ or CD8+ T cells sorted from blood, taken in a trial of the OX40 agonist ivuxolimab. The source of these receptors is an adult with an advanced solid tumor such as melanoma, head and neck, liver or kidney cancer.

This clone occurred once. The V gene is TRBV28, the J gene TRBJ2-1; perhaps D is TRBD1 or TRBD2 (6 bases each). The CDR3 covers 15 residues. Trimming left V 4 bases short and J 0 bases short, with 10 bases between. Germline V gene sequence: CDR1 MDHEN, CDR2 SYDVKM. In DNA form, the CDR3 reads TGTGCCAGCAGTTCCGGGGGCAGCTCCTACAATGAGCAGTTCTTC. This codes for CASSSGGSSYNEQFF.

CDR3 residues: CASSVARGQETQYF. CDR3 nucleotide sequence: TGTGCCAGCAGCGTAGCAAGGGGACAAGAGACCCAGTACTTC. The V and J genes are TRBV9 and TRBJ2-5, with D perhaps TRBD1 (5 bases). Trimming left V 0 bases short and J 2 bases short, with 8 bases between. The germline V gene has CDR1 SGDLS and CDR2 YYNGEE. The CDR3 is 14 residues long.

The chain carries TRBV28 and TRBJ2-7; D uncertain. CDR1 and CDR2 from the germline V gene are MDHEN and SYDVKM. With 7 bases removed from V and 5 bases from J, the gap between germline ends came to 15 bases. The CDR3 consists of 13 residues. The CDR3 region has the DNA TGTGCCAGCAAGACGGCGATCCCCAACGAGCAGTACTTC. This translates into CASKTAIPNEQYF.

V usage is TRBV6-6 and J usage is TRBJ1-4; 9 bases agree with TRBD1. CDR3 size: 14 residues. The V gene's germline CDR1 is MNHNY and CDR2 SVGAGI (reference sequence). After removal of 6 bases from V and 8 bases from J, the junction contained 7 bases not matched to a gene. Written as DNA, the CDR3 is TGTGCCAGCAGGGATCTGGACAGGGGAGAAAAACTGTTTTTT. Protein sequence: CASRDLDRGEKLFF.

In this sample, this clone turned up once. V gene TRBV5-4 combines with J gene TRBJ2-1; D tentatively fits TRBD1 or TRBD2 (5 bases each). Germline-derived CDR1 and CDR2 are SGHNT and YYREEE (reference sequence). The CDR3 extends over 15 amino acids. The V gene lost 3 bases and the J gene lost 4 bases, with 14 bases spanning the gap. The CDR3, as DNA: TGTGCCAGCAGCTGGAAGGGGAGACAGTACAATGAGCAGTTCTTC. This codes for CASSWKGRQYNEQFF.

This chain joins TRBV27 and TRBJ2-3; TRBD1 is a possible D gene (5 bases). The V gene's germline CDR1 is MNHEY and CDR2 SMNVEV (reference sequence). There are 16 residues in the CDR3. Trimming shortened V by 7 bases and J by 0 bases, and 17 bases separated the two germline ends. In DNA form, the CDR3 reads TGTGCCAGCAAGGGGTGGCAGCTTACTAGCACAGATACGCAGTATTTT. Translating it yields CASKGWQLTSTDTQYF.

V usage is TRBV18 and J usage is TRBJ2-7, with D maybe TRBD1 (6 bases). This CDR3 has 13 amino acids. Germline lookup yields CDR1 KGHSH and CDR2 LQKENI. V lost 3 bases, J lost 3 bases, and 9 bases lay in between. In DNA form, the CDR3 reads TGTGCCAGCTCACCTAACAGGGTCTACGAGCAGTACTTC. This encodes CASSPNRVYEQYF.

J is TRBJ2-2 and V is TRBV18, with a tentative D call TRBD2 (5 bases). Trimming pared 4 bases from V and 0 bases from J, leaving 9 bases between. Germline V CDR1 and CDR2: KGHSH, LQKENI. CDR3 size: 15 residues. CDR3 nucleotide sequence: TGTGCCAGCTCACAGGTCGGGGCGAACACCGGGGAGCTGTTTTTT. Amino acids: CASSQVGANTGELFF.

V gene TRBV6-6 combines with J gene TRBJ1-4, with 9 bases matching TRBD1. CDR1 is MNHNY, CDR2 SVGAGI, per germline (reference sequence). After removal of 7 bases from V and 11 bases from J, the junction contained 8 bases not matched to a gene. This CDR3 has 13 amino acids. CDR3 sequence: CASIRQGDWKLFF. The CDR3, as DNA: TGTGCCAGCATCCGACAGGGGGATTGGAAACTGTTTTTT.

CDR3 sequence reads: CASSLFGGAGELFF. The CDR3 DNA reads as TGTGCCAGCAGTTTATTTGGAGGGGCCGGGGAGCTGTTTTTT. The chain uses TRBV27 and TRBJ2-2; TRBD2 is a possible D gene (6 bases). V was pared by 1 base and J by 6 bases, with 9 bases between. The CDR3 spans 14 residues. The germline CDR1 and CDR2 sequences are MNHEY and SMNVEV (reference sequence).

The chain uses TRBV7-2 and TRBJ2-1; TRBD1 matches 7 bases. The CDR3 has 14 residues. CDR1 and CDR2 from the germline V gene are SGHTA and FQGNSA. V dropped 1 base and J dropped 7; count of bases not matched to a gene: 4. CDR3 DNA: TGTGCCAGCAGCTTAGAAGAGGGGGCGAATGAGCAGTTCTTC. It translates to CASSLEEGANEQFF.

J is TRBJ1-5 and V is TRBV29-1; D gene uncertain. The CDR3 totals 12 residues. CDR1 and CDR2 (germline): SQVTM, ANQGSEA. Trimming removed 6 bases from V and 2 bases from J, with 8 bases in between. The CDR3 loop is CSVGWGNQPQHF. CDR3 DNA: TGCAGCGTGGGATGGGGCAATCAGCCCCAGCATTTT.

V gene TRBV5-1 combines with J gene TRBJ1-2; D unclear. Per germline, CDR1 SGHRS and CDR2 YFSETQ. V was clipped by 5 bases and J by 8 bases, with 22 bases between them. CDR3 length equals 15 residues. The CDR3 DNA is TGCGCCAGCAGATTTACACCGAACAGTGGCGGGGGCTACACCTTC. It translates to CASRFTPNSGGGYTF.

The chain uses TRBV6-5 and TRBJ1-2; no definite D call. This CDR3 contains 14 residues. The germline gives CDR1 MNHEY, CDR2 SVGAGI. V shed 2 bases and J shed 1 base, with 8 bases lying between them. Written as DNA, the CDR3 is TGTGCCAGCAGTTACGGAGGCTTTAACTATGGCTACACCTTC. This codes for CASSYGGFNYGYTF.

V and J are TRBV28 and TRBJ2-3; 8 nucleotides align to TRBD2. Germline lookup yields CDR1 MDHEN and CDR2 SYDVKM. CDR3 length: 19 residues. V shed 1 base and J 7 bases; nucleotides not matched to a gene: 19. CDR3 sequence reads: CASSLLGLTSGTTLNTQYF. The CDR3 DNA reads TGTGCCAGCAGTTTATTAGGGTTAACTAGCGGAACTACTTTAAATACGCAGTATTTT.

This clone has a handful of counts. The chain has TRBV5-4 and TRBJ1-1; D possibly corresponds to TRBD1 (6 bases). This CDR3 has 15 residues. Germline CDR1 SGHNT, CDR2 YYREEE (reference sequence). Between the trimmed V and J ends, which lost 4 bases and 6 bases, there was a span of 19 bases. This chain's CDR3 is CASSPTGKRRSEAFF. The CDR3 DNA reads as TGTGCCAGCAGCCCTACAGGGAAGAGGCGGTCTGAAGCTTTCTTT.

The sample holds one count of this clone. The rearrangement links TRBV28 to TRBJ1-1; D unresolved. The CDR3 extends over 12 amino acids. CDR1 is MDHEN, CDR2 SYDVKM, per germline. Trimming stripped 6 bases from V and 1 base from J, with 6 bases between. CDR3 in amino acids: CASSYRNTEAFF. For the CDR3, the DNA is TGTGCCAGCAGCTATAGGAACACTGAAGCTTTCTTT.

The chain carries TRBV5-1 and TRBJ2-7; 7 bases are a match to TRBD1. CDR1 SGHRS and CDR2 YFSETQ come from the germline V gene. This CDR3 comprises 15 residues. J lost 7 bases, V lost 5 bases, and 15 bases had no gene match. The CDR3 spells CASRLTRDSPGEQYF. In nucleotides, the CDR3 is TGCGCCAGCAGACTAACCAGGGACAGCCCAGGGGAGCAGTACTTC.

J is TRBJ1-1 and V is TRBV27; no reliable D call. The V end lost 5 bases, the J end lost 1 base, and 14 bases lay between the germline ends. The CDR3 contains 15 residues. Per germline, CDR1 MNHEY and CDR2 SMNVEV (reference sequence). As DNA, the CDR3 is TGTGCCAGCAGTGCACATCCCGGCGGGAACACTGAAGCTTTCTTT. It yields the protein CASSAHPGGNTEAFF.

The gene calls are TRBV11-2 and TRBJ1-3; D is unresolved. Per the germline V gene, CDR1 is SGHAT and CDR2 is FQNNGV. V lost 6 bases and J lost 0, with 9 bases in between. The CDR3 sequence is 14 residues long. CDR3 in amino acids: CASSSRPSGNTIYF. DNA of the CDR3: TGTGCCAGCAGTTCCAGGCCCTCTGGAAACACCATATATTTT.

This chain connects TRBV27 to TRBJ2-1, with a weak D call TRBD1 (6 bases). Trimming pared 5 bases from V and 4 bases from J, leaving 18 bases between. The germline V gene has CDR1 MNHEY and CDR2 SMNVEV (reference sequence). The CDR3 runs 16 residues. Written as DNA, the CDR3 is TGTGCCAGCAGTCGAATGGGGACAAATAAATACAATGAGCAGTTCTTC. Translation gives CASSRMGTNKYNEQFF.

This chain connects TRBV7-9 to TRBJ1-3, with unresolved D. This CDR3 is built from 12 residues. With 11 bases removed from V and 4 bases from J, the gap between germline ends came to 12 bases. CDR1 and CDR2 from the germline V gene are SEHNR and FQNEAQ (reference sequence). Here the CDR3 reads CAGMSAGNTIYF. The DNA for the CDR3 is TGTGCCGGGATGTCGGCAGGAAACACCATATATTTT.

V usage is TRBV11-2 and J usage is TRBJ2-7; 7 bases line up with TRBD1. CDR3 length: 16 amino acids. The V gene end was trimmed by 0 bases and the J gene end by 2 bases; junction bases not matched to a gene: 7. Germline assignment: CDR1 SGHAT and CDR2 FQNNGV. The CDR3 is CASSLDRTGAAYEQYF. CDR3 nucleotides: TGTGCCAGCAGCTTAGATCGTACAGGGGCGGCCTACGAGCAGTACTTC.

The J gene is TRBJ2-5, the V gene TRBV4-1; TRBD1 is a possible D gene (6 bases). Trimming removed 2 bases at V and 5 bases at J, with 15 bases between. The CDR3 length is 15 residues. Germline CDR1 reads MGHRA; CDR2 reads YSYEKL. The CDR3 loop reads CASSQQGWLGETQYF. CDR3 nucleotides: TGCGCCAGCAGCCAACAGGGGTGGTTGGGGGAGACCCAGTACTTC.

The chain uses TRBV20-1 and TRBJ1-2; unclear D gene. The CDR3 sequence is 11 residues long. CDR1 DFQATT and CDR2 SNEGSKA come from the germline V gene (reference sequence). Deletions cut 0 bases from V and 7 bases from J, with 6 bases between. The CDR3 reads CSAREATGYTF. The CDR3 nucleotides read TGCAGTGCTAGAGAGGCTACTGGCTACACCTTC.

The CDR3 bases are TGTGCCAGCAGTTACTCGTCAACTTTCGGCAATCAGCCCCAGCATTTT. This encodes CASSYSSTFGNQPQHF. The chain uses TRBV6-5 and TRBJ1-5; D unresolved. The CDR3 has 16 residues. CDR1 and CDR2 (germline): MNHEY, SVGAGI. Trimming shortened V by 0 bases and J by 2 bases, and 11 bases separated the two germline ends.

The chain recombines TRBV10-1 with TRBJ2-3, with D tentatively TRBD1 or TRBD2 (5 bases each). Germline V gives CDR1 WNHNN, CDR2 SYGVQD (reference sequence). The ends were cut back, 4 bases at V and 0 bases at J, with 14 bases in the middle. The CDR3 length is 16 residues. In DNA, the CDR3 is TGCGCCAGCAGTGGCACCGGGACGCGGAGCACAGATACGCAGTATTTT. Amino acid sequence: CASSGTGTRSTDTQYF.

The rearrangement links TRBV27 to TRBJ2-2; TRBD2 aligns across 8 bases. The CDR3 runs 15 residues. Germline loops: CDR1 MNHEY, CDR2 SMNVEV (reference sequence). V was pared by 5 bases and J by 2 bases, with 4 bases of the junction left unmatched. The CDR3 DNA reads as TGTGCCAGCAGTAGACTAGCGAGTAACACCGGGGAGCTGTTTTTT. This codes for CASSRLASNTGELFF.

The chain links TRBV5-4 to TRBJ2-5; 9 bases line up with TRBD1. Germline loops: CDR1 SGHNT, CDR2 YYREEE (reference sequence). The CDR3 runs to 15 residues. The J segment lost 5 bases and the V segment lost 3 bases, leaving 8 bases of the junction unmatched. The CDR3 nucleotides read TGTGCCAGCAGCTCGGGACAGGGTGTGGAGGAGACCCAGTACTTC. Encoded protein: CASSSGQGVEETQYF.

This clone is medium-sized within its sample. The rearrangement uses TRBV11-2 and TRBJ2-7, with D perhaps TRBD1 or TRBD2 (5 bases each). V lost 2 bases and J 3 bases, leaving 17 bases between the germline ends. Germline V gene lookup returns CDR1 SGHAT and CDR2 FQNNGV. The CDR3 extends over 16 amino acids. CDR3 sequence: CASSLRGRDVIYEQYF. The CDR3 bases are TGTGCCAGCAGCTTACGGGGACGCGATGTAATCTACGAGCAGTACTTC.

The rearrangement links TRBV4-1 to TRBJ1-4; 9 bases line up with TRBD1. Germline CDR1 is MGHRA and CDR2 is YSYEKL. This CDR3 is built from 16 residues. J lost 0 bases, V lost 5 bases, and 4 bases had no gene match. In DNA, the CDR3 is TGCGCCAGCAGCTCGGACAGGGGAACAACTAATGAAAAACTGTTTTTT. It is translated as CASSSDRGTTNEKLFF.